These 28 T cell receptor beta chains came from one sample sequenced in a study of T cell clusters in autoimmune cytopenias. TRB rearrangements were amplified by touch-down multiplex PCR with mixed TRB-A/B primers. From the multiplex PCR reads, TCRdb lists one entry per CDR3 protein and no DNA. The table for this sample gives roughly 5,000 distinct CDR3 sequences. Each sample's input was 200 to 300 ng genomic DNA, 30,000 to 45,000 genome equivalents. Specimen: peripheral blood. The receptors come from a human donor with an autoimmune cytopenia or autoimmune hepatitis (not recorded which).

This clonotype is deemed medium-sized by its frequency. The chain joins TRBV7-3 to TRBJ2-1; TCRdb gives TRBD2 as the D gene, but with no DNA this cannot be confirmed. The CDR3 totals 15 residues. Germline V gene data show CDR1 as SGHTA and CDR2 as FQGTGA. Here the CDR3 reads CASSPSGGRYNEQFF.

The rearrangement joins TRBV30 to TRBJ1-5; TCRdb lists TRBD1, though no DNA is available to test this call. The CDR3 totals 13 residues. The germline V gene encodes CDR1 GTSNPN and CDR2 SVGIG (reference sequence). The CDR3 reads CAWGGQGNQPQHF.

This chain connects TRBV14 to TRBJ2-2; TCRdb proposes TRBD1, but this gene call is untestable without DNA. This CDR3 is 19 amino acids long. Germline loops: CDR1 SGHDN, CDR2 FVKESK. CDR3 sequence: CASSQANGPAGTHTGELFF.

The rearrangement uses TRBV7-7 and TRBJ1-1; checking the TCRdb D call of TRBD1 is not possible without DNA. Per germline, CDR1 SSHAT and CDR2 FNYEAQ (reference sequence). The CDR3 is made up of 13 amino acids. The CDR3 here is CASSPTGTTEAFF.

This clonotype ranks as medium-sized (0.01 to 0.1%) in terms of frequency. This chain uses TRBV27 with TRBJ2-5; TCRdb calls TRBD1, which cannot be checked without DNA. Germline loops: CDR1 MNHEY, CDR2 SMNVEV (reference sequence). This CDR3 is 15 amino acids long. The CDR3 is CASSSTGRYQETQYF.

The chain is built from TRBV12-3 or TRBV12-4 and TRBJ1-1; TCRdb's D call of TRBD1 is untestable without DNA. The CDR3 length is 13 residues. The CDR3 loop is CASSSPRGTEAFF.

This clonotype counts as medium-sized by frequency. The V call is TRBV29-1, the J call TRBJ2-2; the TCRdb call, TRBD2, lacks DNA for checking. The CDR3 loop spans 15 amino acids. Per the germline V gene, CDR1 is SQVTM and CDR2 is ANQGSEA. CDR3: CSVGIGGTNTGELFF.

This clonotype shows up as medium-sized (0.01 to 0.1%) by frequency. The V call is TRBV20-1, the J call TRBJ2-3. Germline values: CDR1 DFQATT, CDR2 SNEGSKA (reference sequence). The CDR3 contains 14 residues. This chain's CDR3 is CSAIGGPSTDTQYF.

This clonotype is deemed medium-sized by its frequency. This chain's CDR3 is CASSSLGTTYNEQFF. This sequence joins TRBV27 and TRBJ2-1. CDR3 size: 15 residues. Germline CDR1 reads MNHEY; CDR2 reads SMNVEV (reference sequence).

The chain has TRBV27 and TRBJ2-3; lacking DNA, the TRBD1 call made by TCRdb goes unchecked. Germline loops: CDR1 MNHEY, CDR2 SMNVEV (reference sequence). This CDR3 is built from 16 residues. CDR3: CASRGGRGTITDTQYF.

This clonotype shows up as medium-sized by frequency. The chain is built from TRBV7-2 and TRBJ1-6; TCRdb's D call of TRBD1 is untestable without DNA. Germline V CDR1 and CDR2: SGHTA, FQGNSA. The CDR3 has 14 residues. The CDR3 spells CASSSRRGESPLHF.

In terms of frequency, this clonotype is medium-sized (0.01 to 0.1%). V gene TRBV6-6 combines with J gene TRBJ2-7; TCRdb's D call of TRBD1 is untestable without DNA. CDR1 and CDR2 (germline): MNHNY, SVGAGI (reference sequence). The CDR3 spans 14 residues. The CDR3 protein is CASKPGGNSYEQYF.

This clonotype is identified as medium-sized from frequency. The V gene is TRBV29-1, the J gene TRBJ2-3; the D call of TRBD2 rests on TCRdb alone, since no DNA is present to check it. Germline assignment: CDR1 SQVTM and CDR2 ANQGSEA. The length of the CDR3 is 13 residues. CDR3 in amino acids: CSVVGAGTDTQYF.

The CDR3 here is CASSLGGGMNTEAFF. The V gene is TRBV11-3, the J gene TRBJ1-1. The V gene's germline CDR1 is SGHNT and CDR2 YENEEA. CDR3 size: 15 residues.

Frequency places this clonotype as medium-sized. V usage is TRBV27 and J usage is TRBJ1-6. Germline V gene lookup returns CDR1 MNHEY and CDR2 SMNVEV (reference sequence). This CDR3 contains 13 residues. The CDR3 region is CASSSTANSPLHF.

CDR3: CASSRNAPTNEKLFF. The rearrangement joins TRBV12-3 or TRBV12-4 to TRBJ1-4; the D call of TRBD1 rests on TCRdb alone, since no DNA is present to check it. This CDR3 is 15 amino acids long.

This clonotype is medium-sized by frequency. The rearrangement uses TRBV29-1 and TRBJ2-7. The CDR3 spans 13 residues. The germline gives CDR1 SQVTM, CDR2 ANQGSEA. This CDR3 reads CSVDIESSYEQYF.

The chain has TRBV24-1 and TRBJ2-3; TCRdb outputs TRBD2, but without DNA this stays unchecked. The CDR3 loop spans 15 amino acids. The germline V gene encodes CDR1 KGHDR and CDR2 SFDVKD. The CDR3 spells CATSGSAGEVDTQYF.

The chain joins TRBV20-1 to TRBJ1-2; TCRdb proposes TRBD1, but this gene call is untestable without DNA. CDR1 and CDR2 from the germline V gene are DFQATT and SNEGSKA (reference sequence). The CDR3 sequence is 15 residues long. CDR3 sequence reads: CSARAGTDHNYGYTF.

J is TRBJ2-3 and V is TRBV4-2; the D call of TRBD2 rests on TCRdb alone, since no DNA is present to check it. CDR1 is LGHNA, CDR2 YNFKEQ, per germline. The CDR3 loop spans 18 amino acids. CDR3 region: CASSQAGGSGRLADTQYF.

The chain employs TRBV2 and TRBJ1-6; TCRdb returns TRBD1, unconfirmable since there is no DNA. The CDR3 totals 13 residues. Germline V gene sequence: CDR1 SNHLY, CDR2 FYNNEI. CDR3 loop: CASIPGQDSPLHF. The whole variable domain, filled in from reference TRBV2 and TRBJ1-6, reads EPEVTQTPSHQVTQMGQEVILRCVPISNHLYFYWYRQILGQKVEFLVSFYNNEISEKSEIFDDQFSVERPDGSNFTLKIRSTKLEDSAMYFCASIPGQDSPLHFGNGTRLTVT.

The rearrangement uses TRBV5-1 and TRBJ1-6; the TRBD1 assignment by TCRdb is unverifiable without DNA. The CDR3 length is 15 residues. Looked up from germline, CDR1 is SGHRS and CDR2 is YFSETQ. This CDR3 reads CASSLWDSYNSPLHF. Together with reference TRBV5-1 and TRBJ1-6, the CDR3 gives the full variable domain: KAGVTQTPRYLIKTRGQQVTLSCSPISGHRSVSWYQQTPGQGLQFLFEYFSETQRNKGNFPGRFSGRQFSNSRSEMNVSTLELGDSALYLCASSLWDSYNSPLHFGNGTRLTVT.

This clonotype is classed as medium-sized (0.01 to 0.1%) by frequency. The genes are TRBV11-2 and TRBJ2-7. This CDR3 has 14 residues. CDR1 is SGHAT and CDR2 is FQNNGV in the germline V gene. The CDR3 sequence: CASSLQRTLGEQYF.

The chain employs TRBV12-3 or TRBV12-4 and TRBJ1-5; TCRdb gives TRBD1 as the D gene, but with no DNA this cannot be confirmed. The CDR3 has 16 residues. The CDR3 is CASSSHRGISNQPQHF.

This clonotype is called medium-sized based on its frequency. The V gene is TRBV20-1, the J gene TRBJ2-1; TCRdb selects TRBD2, and the lack of DNA leaves this call unchecked. CDR1 DFQATT and CDR2 SNEGSKA come from the germline V gene (reference sequence). The CDR3 extends over 17 amino acids. The CDR3 protein is CSARDIALAGGRREQFF.

This chain uses TRBV19 with TRBJ1-5; with no DNA, the TCRdb D assignment of TRBD1 cannot be verified. Per germline, CDR1 LNHDA and CDR2 SQIVND (reference sequence). The length of the CDR3 is 15 residues. The CDR3 sequence is CASMGSGAGNQPQHF.

The chain recombines TRBV2 with TRBJ2-5; lacking DNA, the TRBD1 call made by TCRdb goes unchecked. Germline CDR1 SNHLY, CDR2 FYNNEI. This CDR3 is 17 amino acids long. CDR3 residues: CASSEGVDGGRRETQYF.

Frequency places this clonotype as medium-sized. This rearrangement joins TRBV6-2 or TRBV6-3 to TRBJ2-1. The CDR3 extends over 11 amino acids. Germline V gene data show CDR1 as MNHEY and CDR2 as SVGEGT. Here the CDR3 reads CASSYGTEQFF.